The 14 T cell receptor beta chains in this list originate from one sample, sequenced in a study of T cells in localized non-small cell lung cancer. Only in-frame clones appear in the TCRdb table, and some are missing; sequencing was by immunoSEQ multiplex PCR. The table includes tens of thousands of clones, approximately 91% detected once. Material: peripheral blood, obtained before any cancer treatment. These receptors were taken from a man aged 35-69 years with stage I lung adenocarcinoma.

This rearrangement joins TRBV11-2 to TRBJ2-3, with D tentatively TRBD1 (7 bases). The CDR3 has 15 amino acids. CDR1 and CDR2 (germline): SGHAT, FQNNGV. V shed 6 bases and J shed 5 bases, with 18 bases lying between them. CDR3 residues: CASSPWTGGVDTQYF. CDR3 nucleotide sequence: TGTGCCAGCAGTCCCTGGACAGGCGGGGTAGATACGCAGTATTTT.

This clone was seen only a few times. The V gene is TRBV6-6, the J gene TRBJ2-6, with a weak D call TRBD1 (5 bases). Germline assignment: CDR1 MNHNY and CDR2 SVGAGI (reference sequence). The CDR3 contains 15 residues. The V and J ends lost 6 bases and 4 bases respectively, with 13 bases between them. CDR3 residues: CASRHTGSGANVLTF. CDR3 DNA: TGTGCCAGCAGACATACAGGATCAGGGGCCAACGTCCTGACTTTC.

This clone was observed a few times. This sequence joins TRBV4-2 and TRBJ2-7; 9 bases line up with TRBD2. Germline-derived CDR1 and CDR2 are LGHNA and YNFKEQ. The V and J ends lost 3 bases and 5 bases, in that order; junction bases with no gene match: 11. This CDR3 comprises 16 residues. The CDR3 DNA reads TGTGCCAGCAGCCAGGATCGGGTAGCGGGAGACAACGAGCAGTACTTC. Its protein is CASSQDRVAGDNEQYF.

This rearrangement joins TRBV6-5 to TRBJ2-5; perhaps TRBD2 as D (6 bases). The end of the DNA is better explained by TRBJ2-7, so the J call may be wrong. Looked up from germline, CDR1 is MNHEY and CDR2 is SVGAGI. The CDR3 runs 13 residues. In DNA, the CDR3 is TGTGCCACCCAAATTAGCGGCGGTTACGAGCAGTACTTC. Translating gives CATQISGGYEQYF.

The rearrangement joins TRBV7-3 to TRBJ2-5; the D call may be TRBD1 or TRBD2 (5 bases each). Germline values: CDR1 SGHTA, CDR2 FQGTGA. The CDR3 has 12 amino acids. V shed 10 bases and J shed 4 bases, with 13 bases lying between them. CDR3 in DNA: TGTGCCATCCTCCGGGACCGAGAGACCCAGTACTTC. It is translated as CAILRDRETQYF. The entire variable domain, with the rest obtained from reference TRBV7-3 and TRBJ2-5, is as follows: GAGVSQTPSNKVTEKGKYVELRCDPISGHTALYWYRQSLGQGPEFLIYFQGTGAADDSGLPNDRFFAVRPEGSVSTLKIQRTERGDSAVYLCAILRDRETQYFGPGTRLLVL.

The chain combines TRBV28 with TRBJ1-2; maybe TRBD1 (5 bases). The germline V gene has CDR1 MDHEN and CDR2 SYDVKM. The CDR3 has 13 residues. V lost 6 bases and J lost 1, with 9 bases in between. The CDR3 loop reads CASRSGINYGYTF. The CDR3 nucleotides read TGTGCCAGCAGATCAGGGATTAACTATGGCTACACCTTC.

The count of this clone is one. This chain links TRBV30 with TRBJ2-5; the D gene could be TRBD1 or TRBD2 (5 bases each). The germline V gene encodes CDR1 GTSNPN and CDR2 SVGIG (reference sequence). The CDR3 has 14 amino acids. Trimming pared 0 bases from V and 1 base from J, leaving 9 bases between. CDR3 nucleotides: TGTGCCTGGAGTGTCGGTGGGACCCAAGAGACCCAGTACTTC. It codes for CAWSVGGTQETQYF.

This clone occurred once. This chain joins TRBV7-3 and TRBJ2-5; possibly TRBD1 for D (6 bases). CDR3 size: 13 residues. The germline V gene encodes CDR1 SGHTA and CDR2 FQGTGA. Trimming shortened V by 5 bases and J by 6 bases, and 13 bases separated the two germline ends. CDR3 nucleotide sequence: TGTGCCAGCAGCCAGGACAGCCGCAAGACCCAGTACTTC. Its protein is CASSQDSRKTQYF.

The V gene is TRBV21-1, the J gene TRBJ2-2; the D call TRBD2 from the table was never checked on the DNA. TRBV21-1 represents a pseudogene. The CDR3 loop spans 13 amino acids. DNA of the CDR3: TGTGCCAGCAGCAAAGACTACACCGGGGAGCTGTTTTTT. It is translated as CASSKDYTGELFF.

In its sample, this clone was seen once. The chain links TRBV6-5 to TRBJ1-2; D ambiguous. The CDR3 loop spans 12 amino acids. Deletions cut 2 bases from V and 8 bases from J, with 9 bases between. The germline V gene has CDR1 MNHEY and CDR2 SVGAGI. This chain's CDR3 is CASSYSGEGYTF. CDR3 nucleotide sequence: TGTGCCAGCAGTTACAGCGGGGAAGGCTACACCTTC.

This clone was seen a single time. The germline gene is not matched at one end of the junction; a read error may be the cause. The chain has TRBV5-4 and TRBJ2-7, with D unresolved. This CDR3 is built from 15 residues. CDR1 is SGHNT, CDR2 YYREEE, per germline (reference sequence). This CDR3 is CASSQDPGPSYEQYF. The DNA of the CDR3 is TGCGCCAGCAGCCAAGACCCGGGCCCCTCCTACGAGCAGTACTTC.

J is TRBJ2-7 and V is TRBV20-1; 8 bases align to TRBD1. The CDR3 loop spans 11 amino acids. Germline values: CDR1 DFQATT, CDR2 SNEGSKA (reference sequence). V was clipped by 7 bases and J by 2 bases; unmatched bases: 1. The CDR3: CSGGQAYEQYF. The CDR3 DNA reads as TGCAGTGGGGGACAGGCCTACGAGCAGTACTTC.

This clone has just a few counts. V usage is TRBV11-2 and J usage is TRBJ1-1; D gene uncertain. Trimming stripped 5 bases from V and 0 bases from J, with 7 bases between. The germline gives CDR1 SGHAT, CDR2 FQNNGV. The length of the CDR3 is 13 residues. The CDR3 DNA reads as TGTGCCAGCAGCGTACAGATGAACACTGAAGCTTTCTTT. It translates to CASSVQMNTEAFF.

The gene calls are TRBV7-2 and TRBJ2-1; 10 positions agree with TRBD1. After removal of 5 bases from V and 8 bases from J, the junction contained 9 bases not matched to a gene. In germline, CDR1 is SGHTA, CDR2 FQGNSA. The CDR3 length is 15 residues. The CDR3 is CASSVWTGGWDEQFF. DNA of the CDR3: TGTGCCAGCAGCGTCTGGACAGGGGGTTGGGATGAGCAGTTCTTC.